Following are 15 T cell receptor beta chains from one sample sequenced in a study of blood T cell repertoires in COVID-19. Using immunoSEQ multiplex PCR, the repertoire was profiled, and TCRdb retains in-frame clones only, with some absent. The sample has around 340,000 clones, 88% seen once; the top ten hold 1%. Sequencing was done on a sample of PBMCs or T cells enriched from blood (not recorded which). Receptors originate from a woman aged 25 to 39 who had been exposed to COVID-19.

The chain uses TRBV19 and TRBJ2-1; maybe TRBD2 (5 bases). Trimming stripped 1 base from V and 5 bases from J, with 21 bases between. The CDR3 is 18 amino acids. Germline assignment: CDR1 LNHDA and CDR2 SQIVND (reference sequence). The CDR3 here is CASSIVRTRRIKHNEQFF. The CDR3 region has the DNA TGTGCCAGTAGTATAGTCCGGACTCGCCGAATAAAACACAATGAGCAGTTCTTC.

The chain has TRBV10-2 and TRBJ2-3, with 7 nucleotides matching TRBD1. The CDR3 sequence is 14 residues long. J gave up 4 bases and V 2 bases, and 3 bases lay outside the gene matches. CDR1 is WSHSY, CDR2 SAAADI, per germline. The CDR3 spells CASSEVQGADTQYF. Written as DNA, the CDR3 is TGCGCCAGCAGTGAGGTGCAGGGGGCAGATACGCAGTATTTT.

The sample holds one count of this clone. The V and J genes are TRBV27 and TRBJ2-7; 7 nucleotides agree with TRBD1. The CDR3 is made up of 16 amino acids. The trim removed 4 bases at V and 0 bases at J, leaving 9 bases unmatched. Germline V lookup: CDR1 MNHEY, CDR2 SMNVEV (reference sequence). The CDR3 loop reads CASSYAGWTGSYEQYF. CDR3 DNA sequence: TGTGCCAGCAGTTACGCCGGGTGGACAGGCTCCTACGAGCAGTACTTC.

The CDR3, as DNA: TGTGCCAGCAGTTTCCACCTTCAACTGAATTCACCCCTCCACTTT. This translates into CASSFHLQLNSPLHF. This chain links TRBV27 with TRBJ1-6; D gene uncertain. V was clipped by 3 bases and J by 7 bases, with 13 bases between them. Germline V gene data show CDR1 as MNHEY and CDR2 as SMNVEV (reference sequence). This CDR3 has 15 amino acids.

A few counts support this clone. The rearrangement joins TRBV28 to TRBJ2-7; a weak D match, TRBD1 (6 bases). The CDR3 is 15 residues long. V shed 5 bases and J shed 0 bases, with 14 bases lying between them. Germline values: CDR1 MDHEN, CDR2 SYDVKM. The CDR3 sequence: CASSLPDRFSYEQYF. DNA of the CDR3: TGTGCCAGCAGTCTCCCAGACAGGTTCTCCTACGAGCAGTACTTC.

The V gene is TRBV20-1, the J gene TRBJ2-7; D gene ambiguous. CDR1 is DFQATT, CDR2 SNEGSKA, per germline (reference sequence). V was cut by 3 bases and J by 2 bases, with 8 bases left in between. There are 12 residues in the CDR3. The CDR3 coding sequence is TGCAGTGCTAGTATCAGTACCTACGAGCAGTACTTC. It translates to CSASISTYEQYF.

CDR3 in amino acids: CASSLKAGAPYEQYF. CDR3 nucleotide sequence: TGTGCCAGCAGTTTAAAAGCGGGAGCTCCCTACGAGCAGTACTTC. The chain links TRBV27 to TRBJ2-7, with 8 bases aligning to TRBD2. V gave up 2 bases and J gave up 2 bases; unmatched junction bases: 5. Germline CDR1 reads MNHEY; CDR2 reads SMNVEV (reference sequence). The CDR3 is 15 amino acids.

V is TRBV7-6 and J is TRBJ1-3; D might be TRBD1 (5 bases). CDR1 and CDR2 (germline): SGHVS, FNYEAQ. The CDR3 contains 16 residues. The V and J ends lost 2 bases and 0 bases respectively, with 11 bases between them. As DNA, the CDR3 is TGTGCCAGCAGCTTACAGGGCCAGACCTCTGGAAACACCATATATTTT. Protein sequence: CASSLQGQTSGNTIYF.

The genes are TRBV5-1 and TRBJ1-4, with TRBD1 matching 11 bases. The ends lost 0 bases at V and 8 bases at J; junction bases unmatched: 3. Germline CDR1 reads SGHRS; CDR2 reads YFSETQ. The CDR3 is 15 amino acids. CDR3 region: CASSLGDRGLEKLFF. Written as DNA, the CDR3 is TGCGCCAGCAGCTTGGGGGACAGGGGGTTGGAAAAACTGTTTTTT.

This clone was counted once. The chain links TRBV10-3 to TRBJ1-6, with 9 bases matching TRBD1. The CDR3 contains 16 residues. Germline lookup yields CDR1 ENHRY and CDR2 SYGVKD. V gave up 4 bases and J gave up 3 bases; unmatched junction bases: 4. CDR3 protein: CAISGGTGRYNSPLHF. CDR3 coding DNA: TGTGCCATCAGTGGGGGGACAGGGCGCTATAATTCACCCCTCCACTTT.

The V and J genes are TRBV6-1 and TRBJ2-2; no firm D call. V lost 3 bases and J lost 4, with 15 bases in between. The CDR3 has 16 amino acids. Germline CDR1 reads MNHNS; CDR2 reads SASEGT. CDR3 in amino acids: CASSEPSRLATGELFF. In DNA, the CDR3 is TGTGCCAGCAGTGAGCCCTCTAGATTAGCCACCGGGGAGCTGTTTTTT.

The J gene is TRBJ1-1, the V gene TRBV5-8; 8 positions agree with TRBD1. With V trimmed by 6 bases and J by 0 bases, 7 bases remained unmatched. The CDR3 runs 15 residues. Germline V gene sequence: CDR1 SGHTS, CDR2 YDEGEE. CDR3 residues: CASTRQGMLNTEAFF. The CDR3 DNA is TGTGCCAGCACCCGACAGGGGATGTTGAACACTGAAGCTTTCTTT. Full variable domain (remainder filled in from reference TRBV5-8 and TRBJ1-1): EAGVTQSPTHLIKTRGQQATLRCSPISGHTSVYWYQQALGLGLQFLLWYDEGEERNRGNFPPRFSGRQFPNYSSELNVNALELEDSALYLCASTRQGMLNTEAFFGQGTRLTVV.

This chain connects TRBV28 to TRBJ2-3, with D hard to call. This CDR3 is built from 15 residues. Germline V gene sequence: CDR1 MDHEN, CDR2 SYDVKM. V was trimmed by 5 bases and J by 2 bases, leaving 14 bases between them. In DNA form, the CDR3 reads TGTGCCAGCAGTCCCGGCGGAAGAGTCACAGATACGCAGTATTTT. Residues: CASSPGGRVTDTQYF. The full variable domain, in which reference TRBV28 and TRBJ2-3 provide the parts outside the CDR3, is DVKVTQSSRYLVKRTGEKVFLECVQDMDHENMFWYRQDPGLGLRLIYFSYDVKMKEKGDIPEGYSVSREKKERFSLILESASTNQTSMYLCASSPGGRVTDTQYFGPGTRLTVL.

This clone was found a few times. This sequence joins TRBV15 and TRBJ2-2; 10 positions agree with TRBD2. V lost 0 bases, J lost 0 bases, and 1 base stayed unmatched. The CDR3 is 17 residues long. Germline assignment: CDR1 LNHNV and CDR2 YYDKDF (reference sequence). The CDR3 DNA is TGTGCCACCAGCAGAGATGGACTAGCGGCGAACACCGGGGAGCTGTTTTTT. Its translation is CATSRDGLAANTGELFF.

The CDR3 coding sequence is TGTGCCAGTAGGAGGGCACAGACTGACTACGAGCAGTACTTC. It encodes CASRRAQTDYEQYF. This chain joins TRBV19 and TRBJ2-7; D might be TRBD2 (5 bases). Germline lookup yields CDR1 LNHDA and CDR2 SQIVND (reference sequence). This CDR3 comprises 14 residues. Trimming took off 6 bases at V and 3 bases at J, with 15 bases between the two ends.